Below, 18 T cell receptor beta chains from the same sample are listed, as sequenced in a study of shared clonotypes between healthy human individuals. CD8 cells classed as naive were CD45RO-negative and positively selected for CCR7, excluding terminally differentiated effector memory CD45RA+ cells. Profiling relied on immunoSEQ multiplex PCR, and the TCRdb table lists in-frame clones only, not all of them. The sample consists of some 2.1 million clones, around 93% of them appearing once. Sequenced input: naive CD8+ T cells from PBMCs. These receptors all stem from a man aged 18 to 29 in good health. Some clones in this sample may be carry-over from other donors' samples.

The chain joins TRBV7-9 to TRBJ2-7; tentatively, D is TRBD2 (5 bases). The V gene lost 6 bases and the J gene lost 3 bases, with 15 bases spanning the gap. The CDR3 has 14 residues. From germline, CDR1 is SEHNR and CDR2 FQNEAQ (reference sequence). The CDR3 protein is CASSSGWGNYEQYF. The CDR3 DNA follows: TGTGCCAGCAGTTCGGGGTGGGGTAACTACGAGCAGTACTTC.

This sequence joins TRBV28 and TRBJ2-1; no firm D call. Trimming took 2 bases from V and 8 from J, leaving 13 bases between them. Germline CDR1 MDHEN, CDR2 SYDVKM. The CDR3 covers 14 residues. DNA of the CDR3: TGTGCCAGCAGTTTAAGGGCAGGTCGGGATGAGCAGTTCTTC. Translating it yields CASSLRAGRDEQFF.

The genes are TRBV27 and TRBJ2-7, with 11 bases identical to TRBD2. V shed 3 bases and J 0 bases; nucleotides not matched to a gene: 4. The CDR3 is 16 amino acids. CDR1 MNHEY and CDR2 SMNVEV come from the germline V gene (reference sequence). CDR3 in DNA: TGTGCCAGCAGTTTTTCTAGCGGGAGGCGCTCCTACGAGCAGTACTTC. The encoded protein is CASSFSSGRRSYEQYF.

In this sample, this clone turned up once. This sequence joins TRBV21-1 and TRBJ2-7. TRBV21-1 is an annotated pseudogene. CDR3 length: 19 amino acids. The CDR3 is CASSKKNSEGTLEDYEQYF. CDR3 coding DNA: TGTGCCAGCAGCAAAAAGAATAGTGAAGGGACCCTGGAGGACTACGAGCAGTACTTC.

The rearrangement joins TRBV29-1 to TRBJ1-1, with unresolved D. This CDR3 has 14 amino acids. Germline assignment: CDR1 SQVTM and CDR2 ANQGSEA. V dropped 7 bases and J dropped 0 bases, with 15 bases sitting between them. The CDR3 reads CSALGWEMNTEAFF. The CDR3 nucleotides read TGCAGCGCCCTCGGGTGGGAGATGAACACTGAAGCTTTCTTT.

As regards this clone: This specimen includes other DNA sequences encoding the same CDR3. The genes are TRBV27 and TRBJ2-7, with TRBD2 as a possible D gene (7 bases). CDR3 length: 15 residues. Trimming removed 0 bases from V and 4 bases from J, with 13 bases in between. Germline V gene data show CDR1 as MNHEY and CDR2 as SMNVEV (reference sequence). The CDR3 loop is CASSLSRGGLYEQYF. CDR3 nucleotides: TGTGCCAGCAGTTTATCAAGGGGGGGGTTATACGAGCAGTACTTC.

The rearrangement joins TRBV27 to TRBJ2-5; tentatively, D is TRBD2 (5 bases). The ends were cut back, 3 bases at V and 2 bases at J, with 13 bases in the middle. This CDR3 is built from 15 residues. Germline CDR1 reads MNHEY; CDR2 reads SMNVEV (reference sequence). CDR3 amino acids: CASSFGVGGQETQYF. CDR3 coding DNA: TGTGCCAGCAGTTTCGGGGTCGGTGGACAAGAGACCCAGTACTTC.

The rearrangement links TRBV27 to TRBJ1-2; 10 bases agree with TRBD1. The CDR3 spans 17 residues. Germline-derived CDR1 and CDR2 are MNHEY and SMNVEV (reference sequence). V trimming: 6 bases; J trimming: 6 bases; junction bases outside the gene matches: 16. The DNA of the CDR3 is TGTGCCAGCAGACTCCGAACCCGACAGGGGGCGGATCATGGCTACACCTTC. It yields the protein CASRLRTRQGADHGYTF.

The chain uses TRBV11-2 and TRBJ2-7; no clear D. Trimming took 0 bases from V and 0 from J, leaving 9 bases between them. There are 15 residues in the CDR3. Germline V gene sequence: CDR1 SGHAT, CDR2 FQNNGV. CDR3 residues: CASSLEPSSSYEQYF. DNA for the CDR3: TGTGCCAGCAGCTTAGAGCCCAGCTCCTCCTACGAGCAGTACTTC.

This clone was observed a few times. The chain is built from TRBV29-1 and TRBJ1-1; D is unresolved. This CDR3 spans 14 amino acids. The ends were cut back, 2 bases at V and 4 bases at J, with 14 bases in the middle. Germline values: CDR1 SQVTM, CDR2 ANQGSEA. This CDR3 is CSVELPNTGTEAFF. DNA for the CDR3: TGCAGCGTTGAACTCCCCAATACGGGCACTGAAGCTTTCTTT.

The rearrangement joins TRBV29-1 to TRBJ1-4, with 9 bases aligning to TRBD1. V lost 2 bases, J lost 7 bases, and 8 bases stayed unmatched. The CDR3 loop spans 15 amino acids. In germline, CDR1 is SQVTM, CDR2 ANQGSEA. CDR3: CSVETPAGQGEKLFF. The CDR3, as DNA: TGCAGCGTTGAAACCCCCGCGGGACAGGGTGAAAAACTGTTTTTT. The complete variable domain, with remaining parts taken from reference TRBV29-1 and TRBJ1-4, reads SAVISQKPSRDICQRGTSLTIQCQVDSQVTMMFWYRQQPGQSLTLIATANQGSEATYESGFVIDKFPISRPNLTFSTLTVSNMSPEDSSIYLCSVETPAGQGEKLFFGSGTQLSVL.

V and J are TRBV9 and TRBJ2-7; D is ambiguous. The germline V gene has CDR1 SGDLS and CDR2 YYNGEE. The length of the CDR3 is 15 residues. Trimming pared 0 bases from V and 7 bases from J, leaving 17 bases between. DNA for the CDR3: TGTGCCAGCAGCGTAGATGGAGCGACGGCGGAAGAGCAGTACTTC. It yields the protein CASSVDGATAEEQYF.

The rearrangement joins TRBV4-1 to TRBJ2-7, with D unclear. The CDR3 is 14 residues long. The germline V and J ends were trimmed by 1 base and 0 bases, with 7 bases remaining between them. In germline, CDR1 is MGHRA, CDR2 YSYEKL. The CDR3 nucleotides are TGCGCCAGCAGCCAAGGGGCCACCTCCTACGAGCAGTACTTC. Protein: CASSQGATSYEQYF.

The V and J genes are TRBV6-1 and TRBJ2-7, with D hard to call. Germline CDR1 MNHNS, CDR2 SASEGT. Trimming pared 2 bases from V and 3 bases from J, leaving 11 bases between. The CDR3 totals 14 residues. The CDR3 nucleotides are TGTGCCAGCAGTGAACGAGTCAACGTCTACGAGCAGTACTTC. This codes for CASSERVNVYEQYF.

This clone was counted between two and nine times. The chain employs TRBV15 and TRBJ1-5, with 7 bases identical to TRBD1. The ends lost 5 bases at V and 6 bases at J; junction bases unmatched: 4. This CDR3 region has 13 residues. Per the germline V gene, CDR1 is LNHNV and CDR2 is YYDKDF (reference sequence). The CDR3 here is CATSGDSGQPQHF. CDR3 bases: TGTGCCACCAGCGGGGACAGTGGTCAGCCCCAGCATTTT. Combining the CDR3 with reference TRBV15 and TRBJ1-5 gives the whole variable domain DAMVIQNPRYQVTQFGKPVTLSCSQTLNHNVMYWYQQKSSQAPKLLFHYYDKDFNNEADTPDNFQSRRPNTSFCFLDIRSPGLGDTAMYLCATSGDSGQPQHFGDGTRLSIL.

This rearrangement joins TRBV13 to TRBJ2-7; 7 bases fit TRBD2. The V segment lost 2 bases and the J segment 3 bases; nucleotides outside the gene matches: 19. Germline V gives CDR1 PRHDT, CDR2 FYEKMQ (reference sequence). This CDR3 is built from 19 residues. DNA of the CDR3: TGTGCCAGCAGCTTATCAGGGACGCTCGCTCGGGGAGGGTACTACGAGCAGTACTTC. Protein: CASSLSGTLARGGYYEQYF.

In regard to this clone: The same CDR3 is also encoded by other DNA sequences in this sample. CDR3 in DNA: TGTGCCAGTAGTACCGGACAGCTGAACACTGAAGCTTTCTTT. It encodes CASSTGQLNTEAFF. The rearrangement uses TRBV19 and TRBJ1-1; D may be TRBD1 (6 bases). Trimming left V 4 bases short and J 0 bases short, with 9 bases between. Germline V gives CDR1 LNHDA, CDR2 SQIVND (reference sequence). CDR3 length: 14 residues. Full variable domain (missing parts from reference TRBV19 and TRBJ1-1): DGGITQSPKYLFRKEGQNVTLSCEQNLNHDAMYWYRQDPGQGLRLIYYSQIVNDFQKGDIAEGYSVSREKKESFPLTVTSAQKNPTAFYLCASSTGQLNTEAFFGQGTRLTVV.

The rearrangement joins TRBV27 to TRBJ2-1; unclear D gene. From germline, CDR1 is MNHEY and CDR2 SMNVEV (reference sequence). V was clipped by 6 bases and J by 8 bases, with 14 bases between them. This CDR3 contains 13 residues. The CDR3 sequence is CASSSIYTDEQFF. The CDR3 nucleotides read TGTGCCAGCAGCTCTATTTATACCGATGAGCAGTTCTTC.